Listed below are T cell receptor beta chains from one sample, sequenced in a study of T cell changes during pregnancy in multiple sclerosis. Measured with immunoSEQ multiplex PCR; TCRdb has only the in-frame clones, and not every one. Of 100,000 or so clones listed, roughly 92% are singletons. The sequencing used peripheral blood, collected after pregnancy. The source is a female donor with multiple sclerosis, enrolled in a pregnancy study. Both conserved end residues are part of each CDR3. A D gene is named only where the DNA matches it firmly. The size of a clone is reported for some rows only, either as once, few or many, or as a class for expanded clones.

DNA: TGTGCCAGTAGTTTTGCGGGGGGGGAGACCCAGTACTTC
CDR3: CASSFAGGETQYF
J: TRBJ2-5
D: TRBD2
size: -
V: TRBV19

DNA: TGCGCCAGCAGTGAACCGGGACTAGCGGGAGGGAATGAGCAGTTCTTC
CDR3: CASSEPGLAGGNEQFF
J: TRBJ2-1
D: TRBD2
size: -
V: TRBV10-2

DNA: TGTGCCAGCAGTTCCTCGAAGTCCCGCCGGGACAGGGTTGAACAGCCCCAGCATTTT
CDR3: CASSSSKSRRDRVEQPQHF
J: TRBJ1-5
D: TRBD1
size: -
V: TRBV28

DNA: TGTGCCAGCAGTCCTAACAGGGCCCACACTGAAGCTTTCTTT
CDR3: CASSPNRAHTEAFF
J: TRBJ1-1
D: -
size: -
V: TRBV6-1

DNA: TGCGCCAGCAAAACTCTCCGGGACAGGGTGTATTCCTCGACTAATGAAAAACTGTTTTTT
CDR3: CASKTLRDRVYSSTNEKLFF
J: TRBJ1-4
D: TRBD1
size: -
V: TRBV10-1

DNA: TGTGCCAGCAGAGGAGACCCCACAGATACGCAGTATTTT
CDR3: CASRGDPTDTQYF
J: TRBJ2-3
D: -
size: -
V: TRBV25-1

DNA: TGTGCCAGCAGTTTATCAAGAGGGAACACTGAAGCTTTCTTT
CDR3: CASSLSRGNTEAFF
J: TRBJ1-1
D: -
size: -
V: TRBV27

DNA: TGTGCCAGCAGCCTGGACAGGTCTAACTATGGCTACACCTTC
CDR3: CASSLDRSNYGYTF
J: TRBJ1-2
D: TRBD1
size: -
V: TRBV5-6

DNA: TGCGCCAGCAGCCTCAGGGGTGTCCTAGCGGGAGACGAGCAGTTCTTC
CDR3: CASSLRGVLAGDEQFF
J: TRBJ2-1
D: TRBD2
size: -
V: TRBV4-1

DNA: TGTGCCAGCAGCTCCTTACCTGCGACAGGGAAAAACACCGGGGAGCTGTTTTTT
CDR3: CASSSLPATGKNTGELFF
J: TRBJ2-2
D: TRBD1
size: -
V: TRBV7-3

DNA: TGTGCCAGCAGTTTAGGACACTCCTACAATGAGCAGTTCTTC
CDR3: CASSLGHSYNEQFF
J: TRBJ2-1
D: -
size: -
V: TRBV27

DNA: TGTGCCAGCAGTTCTGGACAGGGTGGCAATCAGCCCCAGCATTTT
CDR3: CASSSGQGGNQPQHF
J: TRBJ1-5
D: TRBD1
size: -
V: TRBV27

DNA: TGTGCCAGCAGCCAAGTAGGCGGGTTGAGCTCCTACAATGAGCAGTTCTTC
CDR3: CASSQVGGLSSYNEQFF
J: TRBJ2-1
D: -
size: -
V: TRBV4-2

DNA: TGTGCCACCAGGGACAGGAAGAACACCATATATTTT
CDR3: CATRDRKNTIYF
J: TRBJ1-3
D: TRBD1
size: -
V: TRBV19

DNA: TGTGCCAGCAGCTTACCGGACAGAACCTACGAGCAGTACTTC
CDR3: CASSLPDRTYEQYF
J: TRBJ2-7
D: -
size: -
V: TRBV11-1

DNA: TGTGCCAGCAGCGGAGGGGGGGCTGAAGCTTTCTTT
CDR3: CASSGGGAEAFF
J: TRBJ1-1
D: -
size: -
V: TRBV9

DNA: TGTGCCAGTTCTGATACAGGGGACACTGAAGCTTTCTTT
CDR3: CASSDTGDTEAFF
J: TRBJ1-1
D: TRBD1
size: -
V: TRBV19

DNA: TGTGCCAGCAGTTTTTCAACGTTCGGGGGAGGATCTATTGGCTACACCTTC
CDR3: CASSFSTFGGGSIGYTF
J: TRBJ1-2
D: -
size: -
V: TRBV28

DNA: TGTGCCAGCAGCTTAGATCACGTTAGCGGGAGGGCCGGAGAGACCCAGTACTTC
CDR3: CASSLDHVSGRAGETQYF
J: TRBJ2-5
D: TRBD2
size: once
V: TRBV11-2

DNA: TGTGCCAGCGTCGGGACAGGGATGGAGCAGTTCTTC
CDR3: CASVGTGMEQFF
J: TRBJ2-1
D: TRBD1
size: -
V: TRBV11-2

DNA: TGTGCCAGCAGCCAAGATAAGGGGCCCCACGTGGGGCAGTTCTTC
CDR3: CASSQDKGPHVGQFF
J: TRBJ2-1
D: -
size: once
V: TRBV14

DNA: TGTGCCAGTAGTGGTGGTAGCGGACACACAGATACGCAGTATTTT
CDR3: CASSGGSGHTDTQYF
J: TRBJ2-3
D: -
size: -
V: TRBV19

DNA: TGTGCCAGCAGCAGGGGAATAGGCAGGAACACCGGGGAGCTGTTTTTT
CDR3: CASSRGIGRNTGELFF
J: TRBJ2-2
D: -
size: once
V: TRBV7-6

DNA: TGTGCCAGCAGCTTAGCCGTTACCCCAGGGAATGAGCAGTTCTTC
CDR3: CASSLAVTPGNEQFF
J: TRBJ2-1
D: -
size: -
V: TRBV7-9

DNA: TGTGTCAGAAGCATCATTGGGGGGATTGGGGGTAAAGGTTACGAGCAGTACTTC
CDR3: CVRSIIGGIGGKGYEQYF
J: TRBJ2-7
D: -
size: -
V: TRBV7-5

DNA: TGTGCCAGCAGTTCCTTAGCGGGGGGTAACACCGGGGAGCTGTTTTTT
CDR3: CASSSLAGGNTGELFF
J: TRBJ2-2
D: TRBD2
size: -
V: TRBV6-5

DNA: TGTGCCAGCAGTGCGCCCGGGAGGGGGAATGGCTACACCTTC
CDR3: CASSAPGRGNGYTF
J: TRBJ1-2
D: -
size: -
V: TRBV6-1

DNA: TGTGCCTGGATCACAGGGTACACTGAAGCTTTCTTT
CDR3: CAWITGYTEAFF
J: TRBJ1-1
D: -
size: -
V: TRBV30

DNA: TGTGCCAGCAGCTTAGGGGCTGGCGGGTCCACCGGGGAGCTGTTTTTT
CDR3: CASSLGAGGSTGELFF
J: TRBJ2-2
D: -
size: -
V: TRBV11-1

DNA: TGTGCCAGCAGTCTAGAGGGGCGGGGGGAGCAGTACTTC
CDR3: CASSLEGRGEQYF
J: TRBJ2-7
D: TRBD2
size: -
V: TRBV6-5

DNA: TGCGCCAGCAGCTTATCCGGGACAGAAGCTTTCTTT
CDR3: CASSLSGTEAFF
J: TRBJ1-1
D: -
size: once
V: TRBV5-1

DNA: TGTGCCAGCAGTGACAGGTTCTACAATCAGCCCCAGCATTTT
CDR3: CASSDRFYNQPQHF
J: TRBJ1-5
D: -
size: -
V: TRBV2

DNA: TGCGCCAGCAGTGGGGACAGGGGGAGGACTGAAGCTTTCTTT
CDR3: CASSGDRGRTEAFF
J: TRBJ1-1
D: TRBD1
size: -
V: TRBV10-1

DNA: TGTGCCAGCAGAGTAGCGGGAGGGTTGAGCGAGCAGTACTTC
CDR3: CASRVAGGLSEQYF
J: TRBJ2-7
D: TRBD2
size: -
V: TRBV7-6

DNA: TGTGCCAGCTCACCGCGCCGGAGTTTCGAGCAGTTCTTC
CDR3: CASSPRRSFEQFF
J: TRBJ2-1
D: -
size: -
V: TRBV18

DNA: TGCGCCAGCAGCCAAGTATCAACAGGGCTATCTGGGGCCAACGTCCTGACTTTC
CDR3: CASSQVSTGLSGANVLTF
J: TRBJ2-6
D: -
size: -
V: TRBV4-3

DNA: TGTGCCAGCTCTGAGGACTCTGGGGCCAACGTCCTGACTTTC
CDR3: CASSEDSGANVLTF
J: TRBJ2-6
D: -
size: -
V: TRBV7-9

DNA: TGCGCCAGCAGTCTCATAGGCGACAGGGGGGCACACGAGCAGTACTTC
CDR3: CASSLIGDRGAHEQYF
J: TRBJ2-7
D: TRBD1
size: -
V: TRBV23-1

DNA: TGTGCCAGCAGGAGACTAGCGTCCTCCTACAATGAGCAGTTCTTC
CDR3: CASRRLASSYNEQFF
J: TRBJ2-1
D: TRBD2
size: -
V: TRBV2

DNA: TGTGCCAGCAGCTTTTACACAGGGGGCGGCTACGAGCAGTACTTC
CDR3: CASSFYTGGGYEQYF
J: TRBJ2-7
D: TRBD1
size: -
V: TRBV7-3

DNA: TGTGCCAGTAGTGCCTACAGGGTCTCTGGGGCCAACGTCCTGACTTTC
CDR3: CASSAYRVSGANVLTF
J: TRBJ2-6
D: -
size: once
V: TRBV19

DNA: TGTGCCAGCAGCGAAGGCCTGGACAGGGGCCCGAACACTGAAGCTTTCTTT
CDR3: CASSEGLDRGPNTEAFF
J: TRBJ1-1
D: TRBD1
size: -
V: TRBV7-2